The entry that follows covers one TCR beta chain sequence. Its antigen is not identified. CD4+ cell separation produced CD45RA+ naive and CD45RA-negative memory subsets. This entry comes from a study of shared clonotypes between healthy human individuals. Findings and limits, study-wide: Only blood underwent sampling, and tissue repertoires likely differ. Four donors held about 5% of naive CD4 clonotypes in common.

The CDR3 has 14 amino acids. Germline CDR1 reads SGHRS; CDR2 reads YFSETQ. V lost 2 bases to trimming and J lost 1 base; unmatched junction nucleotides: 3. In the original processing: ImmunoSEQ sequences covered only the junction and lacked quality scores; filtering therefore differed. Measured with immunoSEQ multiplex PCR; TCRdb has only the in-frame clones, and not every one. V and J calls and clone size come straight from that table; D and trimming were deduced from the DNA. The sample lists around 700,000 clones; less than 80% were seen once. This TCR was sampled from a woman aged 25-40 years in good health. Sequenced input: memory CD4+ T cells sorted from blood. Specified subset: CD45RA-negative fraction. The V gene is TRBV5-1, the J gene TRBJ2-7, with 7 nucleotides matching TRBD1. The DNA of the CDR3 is TGCGCCAGCAGCTTAAACAGGGGTTCCTACGAGCAGTACTTC. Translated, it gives CASSLNRGSYEQYF.